A selection of T cell receptor beta chains follows, all from one sample in a study of cytotoxic CD8 clonotypes in ibrutinib-treated CLL. TCRdb keeps only in-frame clones here, not all; method: immunoSEQ multiplex PCR. The table has about 200,000 clones, over 60% seen once. Sequenced here: PBMCs, sampled after 24 months of ibrutinib treatment. Receptors originate from a human donor with chronic lymphocytic leukemia. Both conserved end residues are part of each CDR3. A D gene is named only where the DNA matches it firmly. Some rows have no size entry. The others give once, few or many, or a class for an expanded clone.

V,size,J,D,DNA,CDR3
TRBV5-1,NA,TRBJ2-1,TRBD2,TGCGCCAGCAGCTACGGGTTGACGGGAGGGGAAGAGCAGTTCTTC,CASSYGLTGGEEQFF
TRBV5-1,NA,TRBJ2-5,NA,TGCGCCAGCAGCTTGGGGGCGGGGGCTGTGCAAGAGACCCAGTACTTC,CASSLGAGAVQETQYF
TRBV19,NA,TRBJ1-4,NA,TGTGCCAGTAGTAGCCGAGGGTCAACTAATGAAAAACTGTTTTTT,CASSSRGSTNEKLFF
TRBV27,NA,TRBJ1-5,NA,TGTGCCAGCAGTTTATATTTTCGGGGTGAGGAGCCCCAGCATTTT,CASSLYFRGEEPQHF
TRBV11-2,NA,TRBJ2-7,TRBD1,TGTGCCAGCAGCTTAGATATCGCAGACAGGGGCGGGTTAGAGCAGTACTTC,CASSLDIADRGGLEQYF
TRBV4-3,NA,TRBJ2-3,NA,TGCGCCAGCAGCCAAGAGGGAGATACGCAGTATTTT,CASSQEGDTQYF
TRBV27,NA,TRBJ2-1,TRBD2,TGTGCCAGCAGTTGGGAGCGGGAGGTCTCCTACAATGAGCAGTTCTTC,CASSWEREVSYNEQFF
TRBV4-1,few,TRBJ2-7,NA,TGCGCCAGCAGCCAAGCCGTCAGGGACTACGAGCAGTACTTC,CASSQAVRDYEQYF
TRBV29-1,NA,TRBJ2-1,TRBD1,TGCAGCGTGGGGACAGGCCACAATGAGCAGTTCTTC,CSVGTGHNEQFF
TRBV7-3,NA,TRBJ2-3,TRBD2,TGTGCCAGCAGCCTAGCGGGGAACACAGATACGCAGTATTTT,CASSLAGNTDTQYF
TRBV5-1,NA,TRBJ2-7,NA,TGCGCCAGCAGTAACCAAGGCCACGAGCAGTACTTC,CASSNQGHEQYF
TRBV6-1,NA,TRBJ2-7,NA,TGTGCCAGCAGCGCCCTCGGGACAACCGAGCAGTACTTC,CASSALGTTEQYF
TRBV27,few,TRBJ2-7,NA,TGTGCCAGCAGTTTTCGGGGGACCTACGAGCAGTACTTC,CASSFRGTYEQYF
TRBV6-1,few,TRBJ2-5,TRBD2,TGTGCCAGCAGTGCACTAGCGGGAGGCGGGCAGACCCAGTACTTC,CASSALAGGGQTQYF
TRBV6-5,NA,TRBJ2-1,TRBD1,TGTGCCAGCAGTTTGGACAGGGTGGCGCAGTTCTTC,CASSLDRVAQFF
TRBV29-1,NA,TRBJ2-2,TRBD2,TGCAGCGTTGTCACTAGCGGGCCCGGGGAGCTGTTTTTT,CSVVTSGPGELFF
TRBV4-1,NA,TRBJ1-1,NA,TGCGCCAGCAGGGGGATGGGGATACGGTTCATGAACACTGAAGCTTTCTTT,CASRGMGIRFMNTEAFF
TRBV6-5,few,TRBJ2-6,NA,TGTGCCAGCAGTTACTCGGGGGTTACCAACGTCCTGACTTTC,CASSYSGVTNVLTF
TRBV6-5,NA,TRBJ2-7,NA,TGTGCCAGCAGTATCGACAGGTTTATCTACGAGCAGTACTTC,CASSIDRFIYEQYF
TRBV27,NA,TRBJ2-2,NA,TGTGCCAGCAGTTTGTATCTAGCGCCGAGGTTATATACCGGGGAGCTGTTTTTT,CASSLYLAPRLYTGELFF
TRBV29-1,once,TRBJ1-1,NA,TGCAGCGGGTACAGGGTCGCGAACACTGAAGCTTTCTTT,CSGYRVANTEAFF
TRBV7-6,NA,TRBJ2-3,TRBD2,TGTGCCAGCAGCTGGAACCCTAGCGGGACCACAGATACGCAGTATTTT,CASSWNPSGTTDTQYF